These 23 T cell receptor beta chains were sequenced from one sample in a study of spatial heterogeneity in lung cancer. Noted time point: sample taken at primary tumor resection. Using its own MiXCR run on the 5' RACE reads, TCRdb lists one record per CDR3 protein. Here the sample spans about 13,000 distinct CDR3 sequences, roughly 5.6% being singletons. Antigens of these TCRs are unknown. Regarding the study as a whole: It was found that expanded intratumoral alpha and beta TCR counts tracked tumor mutation counts.

The input for sequencing was lung tumor tissue, taken at surgery. Every receptor here comes from a male donor with early-stage non-small cell lung cancer.

This clonotype appeared many times. The chain has TRBV5-1 and TRBJ2-5; no definite D call. The CDR3 consists of 11 residues. The V end was cut by 4 bases, the J end by 3 bases, with 4 bases between. Germline lookup yields CDR1 SGHRS and CDR2 YFSETQ. The CDR3 region has the DNA TGCGCCAGCAGCATAGAAGAGACCCAGTACTTC. It is translated as CASSIEETQYF.

Ten or more counts support this clonotype. This chain links TRBV6-1 with TRBJ2-2, with 8 nucleotides matching TRBD1. The CDR3 extends over 18 amino acids. Trimming removed 3 bases from V and 2 bases from J; junction bases left unmatched: 11. Germline V gives CDR1 MNHNS, CDR2 SASEGT. In DNA form, the CDR3 reads TGTGCCAGCAGTGACATTGGACAGGGCCGGGGTAACACCGGGGAGCTGTTTTTT. Translated: CASSDIGQGRGNTGELFF.

The table lists this clonotype with a few counts. The chain has TRBV7-9 and TRBJ2-2, with D possibly being TRBD1 (5 bases). Germline V gene data show CDR1 as SEHNR and CDR2 as FQNEAQ (reference sequence). The CDR3 is 15 residues long. V lost 5 bases and J 6 bases, leaving 16 bases between the germline ends. In DNA, the CDR3 is TGTGCCAGCAGCCCGCCGAGACAGAGATCCGGGGAGCTGTTTTTT. Amino acid sequence: CASSPPRQRSGELFF.

V is TRBV4-1 and J is TRBJ2-3; 7 bases match TRBD1. Germline CDR1 reads MGHRA; CDR2 reads YSYEKL. V was pared by 4 bases and J by 0 bases, with 7 bases of the junction left unmatched. The CDR3 runs 16 residues. The CDR3 loop reads CASSPLRTGSTDTQYF. The CDR3 DNA reads as TGCGCCAGCAGCCCTCTCAGGACAGGTAGCACAGATACGCAGTATTTT.

This clonotype has ten or more counts. The chain combines TRBV28 with TRBJ2-3, with D perhaps matching TRBD1 or TRBD2 (5 bases each). The length of the CDR3 is 15 residues. CDR1 and CDR2 (germline): MDHEN, SYDVKM. Trimming shortened V by 10 bases and J by 6 bases, and 23 bases separated the two germline ends. The CDR3 here is CAIHGRTGRGDTQYF. CDR3 in DNA: TGTGCCATCCATGGAAGAACGGGGCGAGGGGATACGCAGTATTTT.

This clonotype was recorded many times. The chain recombines TRBV30 with TRBJ1-2, with 7 bases fitting TRBD1. Germline V gene sequence: CDR1 GTSNPN, CDR2 SVGIG (reference sequence). The CDR3 contains 16 residues. Germline trimming cut 3 bases from V and 2 bases from J; bases unmatched to any gene: 12. This CDR3 reads CAWRTTGPTRNYGYTF. CDR3 coding DNA: TGTGCCTGGAGAACGACAGGGCCAACTCGAAACTATGGCTACACCTTC.

Ten or more counts support this clonotype. The chain uses TRBV6-2 or TRBV6-3 and TRBJ1-1, with D uncertain. Trimming left V 2 bases short and J 0 bases short, with 4 bases between. The CDR3 has 13 residues. Looked up from germline, CDR1 is MNHEY and CDR2 is SVGEGT. This chain's CDR3 is CASSYRVNTEAFF. CDR3 nucleotide sequence: TGTGCCAGCAGTTACAGGGTGAACACTGAAGCTTTCTTT.

Ten or more counts support this clonotype. This chain connects TRBV5-1 to TRBJ2-7; 7 bases align to TRBD2. Germline V gives CDR1 SGHRS, CDR2 YFSETQ. V lost 2 bases and J lost 0; bases outside the gene matches: 5. The CDR3 totals 15 residues. The CDR3 here is CASSLLATSSYEQYF. The DNA of the CDR3 is TGCGCCAGCAGCTTACTAGCGACGTCCTCCTACGAGCAGTACTTC.

This clonotype was seen many times. This chain uses TRBV4-1 with TRBJ1-2; D gene ambiguous. Germline V lookup: CDR1 MGHRA, CDR2 YSYEKL. V shed 0 bases and J shed 6 bases, with 20 bases lying between them. CDR3 length equals 17 residues. This CDR3 reads CASSQDPQAGSEDGYTF. In nucleotides, the CDR3 is TGCGCCAGCAGCCAAGACCCCCAGGCGGGGAGCGAGGATGGCTACACCTTC.

This clonotype was counted between two and nine times. This sequence joins TRBV29-1 and TRBJ2-2; maybe TRBD2 (5 bases). Trimming cost V 3 bases and J 0 bases, with 8 bases left between them. The CDR3 covers 14 residues. Germline CDR1 reads SQVTM; CDR2 reads ANQGSEA. In DNA form, the CDR3 reads TGCAGCGTTGAGTCTAGCTCGAACACCGGGGAGCTGTTTTTT. Translated: CSVESSSNTGELFF.

The V gene is TRBV3-1, the J gene TRBJ2-7; unclear D gene. V was clipped by 3 bases and J by 0 bases, with 9 bases between them. Germline CDR1 LGHDT, CDR2 YNNKEL (reference sequence). The CDR3 covers 14 residues. The CDR3, as DNA: TGTGCCAGCAGCCACCAGTCCTACTCCTACGAGCAGTACTTC. It codes for CASSHQSYSYEQYF.

This clonotype was counted between two and nine times. The chain joins TRBV20-1 to TRBJ2-3; 9 nucleotides align to TRBD2. Losses at the gene ends were 1 base for V and 3 bases for J; bases not matched to a gene: 2. Germline values: CDR1 DFQATT, CDR2 SNEGSKA (reference sequence). This CDR3 comprises 14 residues. In DNA, the CDR3 is TGCAGTGCTAGAGCTAGCGGGGTTACAGATACGCAGTATTTT. Amino acid sequence: CSARASGVTDTQYF.

This clonotype came up many times. J is TRBJ1-6 and V is TRBV28; the D gene is possibly TRBD1 (5 bases). This CDR3 is built from 14 residues. Germline V gene sequence: CDR1 MDHEN, CDR2 SYDVKM. V was clipped by 7 bases and J by 8 bases, with 15 bases between them. This CDR3 reads CASTFTGRDSPLHF. CDR3 nucleotides: TGTGCCAGCACCTTCACAGGTAGAGATTCACCCCTCCACTTT.

CDR3: CASSARGYNEQFF. CDR3 in DNA: TGTGCCAGTAGTGCCAGGGGTTACAATGAGCAGTTCTTC. This chain uses TRBV19 with TRBJ2-1; TRBD1 is a possible D gene (6 bases). CDR1 and CDR2 (germline): LNHDA, SQIVND (reference sequence). The CDR3 contains 13 residues. Trimming left V 5 bases short and J 4 bases short, with 9 bases between.

This clonotype turned up a few times. The rearrangement links TRBV3-1 to TRBJ2-5; 8 bases map to TRBD2. The CDR3 totals 13 residues. V shed 5 bases and J 5 bases; nucleotides not matched to a gene: 4. Germline V gives CDR1 LGHDT, CDR2 YNNKEL (reference sequence). This CDR3 reads CASSERGWETQYF. CDR3 DNA sequence: TGTGCCAGCAGCGAGCGGGGGTGGGAGACCCAGTACTTC.

The sample holds many counts of this clonotype. The chain links TRBV18 to TRBJ1-2, with D perhaps matching TRBD1 (5 bases). CDR3 length: 14 amino acids. The germline CDR1 and CDR2 sequences are KGHSH and LQKENI. Trimming took 3 bases from V and 6 from J, leaving 14 bases between them. In DNA form, the CDR3 reads TGTGCCAGCTCACCCACCGGGACTAGCGATGGCTACACCTTC. Translation gives CASSPTGTSDGYTF.

In its sample, this clonotype was seen many times. The rearrangement joins TRBV6-2 or TRBV6-3 to TRBJ1-2; D perhaps matches TRBD1 (5 bases). Germline CDR1 MNHEY, CDR2 SVGEGT. CDR3 length: 15 amino acids. V was shortened by 6 bases and J by 4 bases, with 18 bases between the two germline ends. DNA of the CDR3: TGTGCCAGCAGGAAGGGAATCCTGCAGGGCTATGGCTACACCTTC. Translated: CASRKGILQGYGYTF.

This clonotype was counted at least ten times. This chain connects TRBV29-1 to TRBJ1-1, with unresolved D. This CDR3 spans 13 amino acids. V was shortened by 2 bases and J by 3 bases, with 10 bases between the two germline ends. Per germline, CDR1 SQVTM and CDR2 ANQGSEA. The CDR3 bases are TGCAGCGTTGAAAGGGTCCGGGACACTGAAGCTTTCTTT. Amino acids: CSVERVRDTEAFF. Combining the CDR3 with reference TRBV29-1 and TRBJ1-1 gives the whole variable domain SAVISQKPSRDICQRGTSLTIQCQVDSQVTMMFWYRQQPGQSLTLIATANQGSEATYESGFVIDKFPISRPNLTFSTLTVSNMSPEDSSIYLCSVERVRDTEAFFGQGTRLTVV.

This clonotype occurred many times. V and J are TRBV6-1 and TRBJ1-3; D is possibly TRBD1 (5 bases). V gave up 8 bases and J gave up 2 bases, with 16 bases separating them. The CDR3 has 15 residues. CDR1 and CDR2 (germline): MNHNS, SASEGT. The CDR3, as DNA: TGTGCCAGCGGAAAGGAGTCGGGGGCTGGAAACACCATATATTTT. Amino acids: CASGKESGAGNTIYF.

On this clonotype itself: Given a much more abundant clone one base away, this may be a read error. This sequence joins TRBV20-1 and TRBJ1-5, with 10 positions matching TRBD1. The J call may be incorrect, as the DNA end agrees better with TRBJ2-3. The CDR3 runs 14 residues. Germline V gene data show CDR1 as DFQATT and CDR2 as SNEGSKA (reference sequence). The CDR3 DNA reads TGCAGTGTTCACGGGGACAGGGGATCTCAGCCCCAGTATTTT. This encodes CSVHGDRGSQPQYF.

This clonotype was detected ten times or more. The rearrangement links TRBV7-2 to TRBJ2-2; 7 positions agree with TRBD1. Germline trimming cut 5 bases from V and 0 bases from J; bases unmatched to any gene: 6. CDR3 length: 16 residues. The germline CDR1 and CDR2 sequences are SGHTA and FQGNSA. CDR3 DNA sequence: TGTGCCAGCAGCCACCCAGGGGGTCCGAACACCGGGGAGCTGTTTTTT. As protein: CASSHPGGPNTGELFF.

This clonotype came up many times. The gene calls are TRBV5-1 and TRBJ2-5; D perhaps matches TRBD1 (5 bases). The CDR3 is 14 residues long. Per germline, CDR1 SGHRS and CDR2 YFSETQ. V gave up 1 base and J gave up 5 bases, with 12 bases separating them. CDR3 DNA sequence: TGCGCCAGCAGCTTGATAGGGGCCGGGGAGACCCAGTACTTC. This sequence encodes CASSLIGAGETQYF.

The chain recombines TRBV5-1 with TRBJ2-5; 11 bases match TRBD2. V lost 0 bases and J lost 3; bases outside the gene matches: 4. This CDR3 has 16 amino acids. Germline values: CDR1 SGHRS, CDR2 YFSETQ. CDR3 nucleotides: TGCGCCAGCAGCTTGGGACTAGCGGGGAAAGAAGAGACCCAGTACTTC. It encodes CASSLGLAGKEETQYF.